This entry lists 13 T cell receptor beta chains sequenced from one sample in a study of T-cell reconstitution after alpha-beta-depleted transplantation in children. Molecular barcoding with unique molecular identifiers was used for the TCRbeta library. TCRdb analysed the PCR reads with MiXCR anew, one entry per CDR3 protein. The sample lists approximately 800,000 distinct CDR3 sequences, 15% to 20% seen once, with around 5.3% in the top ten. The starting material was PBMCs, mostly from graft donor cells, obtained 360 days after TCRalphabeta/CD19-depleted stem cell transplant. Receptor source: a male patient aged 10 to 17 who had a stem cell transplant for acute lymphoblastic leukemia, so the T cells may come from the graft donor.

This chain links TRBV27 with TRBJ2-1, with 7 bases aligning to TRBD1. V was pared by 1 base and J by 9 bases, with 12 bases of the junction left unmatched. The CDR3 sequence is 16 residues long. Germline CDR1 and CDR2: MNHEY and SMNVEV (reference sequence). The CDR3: CASSLYWTGQLFEQFF. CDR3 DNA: TGTGCCAGCAGTTTATACTGGACAGGCCAATTATTTGAGCAGTTCTTC.

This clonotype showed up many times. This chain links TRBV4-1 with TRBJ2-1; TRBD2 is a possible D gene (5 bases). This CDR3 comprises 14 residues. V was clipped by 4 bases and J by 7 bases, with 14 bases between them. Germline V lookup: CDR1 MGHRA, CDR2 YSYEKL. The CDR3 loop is CASSLGIAVNEQFF. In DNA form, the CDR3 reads TGCGCCAGCAGCCTCGGGATCGCTGTGAATGAGCAGTTCTTC.

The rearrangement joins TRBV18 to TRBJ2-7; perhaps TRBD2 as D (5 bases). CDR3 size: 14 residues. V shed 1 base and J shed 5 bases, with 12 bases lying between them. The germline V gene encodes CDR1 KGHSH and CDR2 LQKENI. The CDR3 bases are TGTGCCAGCTCACCACGGGGAGACGCCAACGAGCAGTACTTC. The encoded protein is CASSPRGDANEQYF.

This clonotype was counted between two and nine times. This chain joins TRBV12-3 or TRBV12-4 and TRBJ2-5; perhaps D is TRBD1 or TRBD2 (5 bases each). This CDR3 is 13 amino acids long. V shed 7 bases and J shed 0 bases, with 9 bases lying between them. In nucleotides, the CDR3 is TGTGCCAGCAATCCGGGACACCAAGAGACCCAGTACTTC. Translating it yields CASNPGHQETQYF.

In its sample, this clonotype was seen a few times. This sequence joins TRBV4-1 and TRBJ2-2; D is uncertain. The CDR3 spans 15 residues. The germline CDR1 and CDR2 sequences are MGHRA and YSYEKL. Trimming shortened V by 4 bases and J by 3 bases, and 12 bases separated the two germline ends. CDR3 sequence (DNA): TGCGCCAGCAGCCCCCTCGGGCTGGACACCGGGGAGCTGTTTTTT. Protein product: CASSPLGLDTGELFF.

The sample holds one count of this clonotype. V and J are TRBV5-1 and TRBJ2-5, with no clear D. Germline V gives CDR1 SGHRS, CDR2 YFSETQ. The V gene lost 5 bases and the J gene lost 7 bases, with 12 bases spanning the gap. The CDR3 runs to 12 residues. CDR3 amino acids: CASRGIERTQYF. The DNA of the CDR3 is TGCGCCAGCAGGGGGATAGAGAGGACCCAGTACTTC.

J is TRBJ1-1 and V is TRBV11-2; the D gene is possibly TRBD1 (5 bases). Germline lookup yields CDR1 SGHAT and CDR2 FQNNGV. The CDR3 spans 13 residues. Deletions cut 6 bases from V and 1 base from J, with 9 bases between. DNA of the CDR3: TGTGCCAGCAGATCTAGGGGGAACACTGAAGCTTTCTTT. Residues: CASRSRGNTEAFF. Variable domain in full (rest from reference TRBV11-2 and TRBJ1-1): EAGVAQSPRYKIIEKRQSVAFWCNPISGHATLYWYQQILGQGPKLLIQFQNNGVVDDSQLPKDRFSAERLKGVDSTLKIQPAKLEDSAVYLCASRSRGNTEAFFGQGTRLTVV.

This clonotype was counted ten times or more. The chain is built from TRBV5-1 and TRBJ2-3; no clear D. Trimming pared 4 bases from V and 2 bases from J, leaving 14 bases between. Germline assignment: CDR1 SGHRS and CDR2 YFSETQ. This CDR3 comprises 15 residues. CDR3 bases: TGCGCCAGCAGCCTTTGGACCGGGTACACAGATACGCAGTATTTT. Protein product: CASSLWTGYTDTQYF.

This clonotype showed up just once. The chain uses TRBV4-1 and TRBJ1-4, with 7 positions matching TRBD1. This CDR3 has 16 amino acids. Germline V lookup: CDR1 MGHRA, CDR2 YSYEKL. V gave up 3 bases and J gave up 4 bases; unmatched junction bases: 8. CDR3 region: CASSQAGTAYNEKLFF. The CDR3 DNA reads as TGCGCCAGCAGCCAGGCGGGGACAGCTTATAATGAAAAACTGTTTTTT.

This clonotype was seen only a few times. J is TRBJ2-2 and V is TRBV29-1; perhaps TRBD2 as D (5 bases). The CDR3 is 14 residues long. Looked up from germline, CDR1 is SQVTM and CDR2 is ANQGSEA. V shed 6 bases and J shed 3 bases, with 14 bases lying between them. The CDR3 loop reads CSVTRGRYTGELFF. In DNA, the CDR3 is TGCAGCGTGACCCGCGGGCGCTACACCGGGGAGCTGTTTTTT.

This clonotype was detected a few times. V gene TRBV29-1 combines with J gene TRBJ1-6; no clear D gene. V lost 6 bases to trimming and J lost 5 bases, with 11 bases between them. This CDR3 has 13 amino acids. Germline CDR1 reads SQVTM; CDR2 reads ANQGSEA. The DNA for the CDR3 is TGCAGCGTAGCAGTGGCGGATAATTCACCCCTCCACTTT. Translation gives CSVAVADNSPLHF. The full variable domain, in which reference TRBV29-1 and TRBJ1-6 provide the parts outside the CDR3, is SAVISQKPSRDICQRGTSLTIQCQVDSQVTMMFWYRQQPGQSLTLIATANQGSEATYESGFVIDKFPISRPNLTFSTLTVSNMSPEDSSIYLCSVAVADNSPLHFGNGTRLTVT.

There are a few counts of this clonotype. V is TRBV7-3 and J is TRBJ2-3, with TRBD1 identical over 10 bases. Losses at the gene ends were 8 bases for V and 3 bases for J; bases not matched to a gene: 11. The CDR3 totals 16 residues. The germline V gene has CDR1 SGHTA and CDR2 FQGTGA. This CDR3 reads CASGGQGGLTTDTQYF. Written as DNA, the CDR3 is TGTGCCAGCGGAGGACAGGGGGGGCTGACAACAGATACGCAGTATTTT.

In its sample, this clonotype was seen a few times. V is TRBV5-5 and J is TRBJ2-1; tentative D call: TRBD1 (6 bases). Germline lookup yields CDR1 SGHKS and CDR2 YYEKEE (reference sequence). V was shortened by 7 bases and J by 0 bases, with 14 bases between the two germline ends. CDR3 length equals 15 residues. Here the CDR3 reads CASAQGSPSYNEQFF. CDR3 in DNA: TGTGCCAGCGCCCAGGGGAGCCCCTCCTACAATGAGCAGTTCTTC.